These 13 T cell receptor beta chains came from one sample sequenced in a study of T cell responses to AZD1222 COVID-19 vaccine. Sequencing used immunoSEQ multiplex PCR; TCRdb keeps in-frame clones, though not all of them. The sample lists about 67,000 clones, 83% occurring once. Sequencing used peripheral blood, obtained 28 days after the second AZD1222 dose. The receptor source for this set is an adult who received the AZD1222 COVID-19 vaccine.

The chain joins TRBV6-2 or TRBV6-3 to TRBJ1-3; D is undetermined. Trimming shortened V by 5 bases and J by 0 bases, and 11 bases separated the two germline ends. This CDR3 is 15 amino acids long. The germline CDR1 and CDR2 sequences are MNHEY and SVGEGT. The CDR3 DNA sequence: TGTGCCAGCAGTCGGGCGGTAGGCTCTGGAAACACCATATATTTT. Its protein is CASSRAVGSGNTIYF.

This clone showed up just once. The gene calls are TRBV15 and TRBJ2-7; 8 nucleotides line up with TRBD1. Per the germline V gene, CDR1 is LNHNV and CDR2 is YYDKDF (reference sequence). V dropped 1 base and J dropped 6; count of bases not matched to a gene: 5. CDR3 length: 14 amino acids. CDR3 nucleotides: TGTGCCACCAGCAGAGCGGGACAGGCGGGCGAGCAGTACTTC. It translates to CATSRAGQAGEQYF.

A single count supports this clone. The same CDR3 also results from other DNA sequences found in this sample. The chain carries TRBV6-2 or TRBV6-3 and TRBJ1-1; D call uncertain. The CDR3 length is 14 residues. CDR1 is MNHEY, CDR2 SVGEGT, per germline. Trimming shortened V by 0 bases and J by 1 base, and 6 bases separated the two germline ends. CDR3: CASSYSGGNTEAFF. As DNA, the CDR3 is TGTGCCAGCAGTTACTCAGGTGGGAACACTGAAGCTTTCTTT.

The chain combines TRBV5-1 with TRBJ2-3; the D is unclear. The V and J ends lost 0 bases and 2 bases respectively, with 13 bases between them. The CDR3 is 16 amino acids. Germline lookup yields CDR1 SGHRS and CDR2 YFSETQ. The CDR3 reads CASSLGFSRITDTQYF. DNA for the CDR3: TGCGCCAGCAGCTTGGGATTTTCCAGAATCACAGATACGCAGTATTTT.

This clone was counted at least ten times. Other DNA sequences within the sample encode an identical CDR3. This chain joins TRBV27 and TRBJ2-7; maybe TRBD2 (5 bases). The CDR3 is 13 amino acids. Germline assignment: CDR1 MNHEY and CDR2 SMNVEV (reference sequence). Trimming stripped 3 bases from V and 5 bases from J, with 11 bases between. The CDR3 DNA follows: TGTGCCAGCAGTTTGGCGGGTGGAAACGAGCAGTACTTC. This codes for CASSLAGGNEQYF.

The chain couples TRBV29-1 to TRBJ1-2; 9 bases agree with TRBD1. The germline V gene encodes CDR1 SQVTM and CDR2 ANQGSEA. The CDR3 spans 15 residues. V lost 4 bases, J lost 4 bases, and 10 bases stayed unmatched. As DNA, the CDR3 is TGCAGCGTTGGGTCCGGGACAGGGACCTTCTATGGCTACACCTTC. Translation gives CSVGSGTGTFYGYTF.

This chain uses TRBV10-3 with TRBJ2-3; D uncertain. There are 13 residues in the CDR3. The V end lost 4 bases, the J end lost 1 base, and 6 bases lay between the germline ends. Germline V lookup: CDR1 ENHRY, CDR2 SYGVKD. The CDR3 DNA reads TGTGCCATCAGTGTCCGGGGCACAGATACGCAGTATTTT. Amino acids: CAISVRGTDTQYF.

The rearrangement uses TRBV5-1 and TRBJ2-3; the D is unclear. Trimming took off 4 bases at V and 3 bases at J, with 6 bases between the two ends. Germline CDR1 reads SGHRS; CDR2 reads YFSETQ. CDR3 size: 12 residues. The DNA of the CDR3 is TGCGCCAGCAGCGAAACTACAGATACGCAGTATTTT. Its translation is CASSETTDTQYF.

The chain carries TRBV18 and TRBJ1-4; 10 bases agree with TRBD1. This CDR3 region has 14 residues. Germline V CDR1 and CDR2: KGHSH, LQKENI. The ends lost 1 base at V and 8 bases at J; junction bases unmatched: 1. This CDR3 reads CASSPQTGGEKLFF. The CDR3, as DNA: TGTGCCAGCTCACCACAGACAGGGGGCGAAAAACTGTTTTTT.

This chain connects TRBV5-5 to TRBJ2-2, with TRBD1 matching 11 bases. The germline V gene has CDR1 SGHKS and CDR2 YYEKEE (reference sequence). V dropped 8 bases and J dropped 3; count of bases not matched to a gene: 15. The CDR3 extends over 18 amino acids. The CDR3 region is CASKPGQGVFLDTGELFF. The CDR3 nucleotides read TGTGCCAGTAAACCGGGACAGGGGGTTTTTTTAGACACCGGGGAGCTGTTTTTT.

CDR3 nucleotide sequence: TGTGCCAGCAGCGTAGCTCCCAGCATGAACACTGAAGCTTTCTTT. Encoded protein: CASSVAPSMNTEAFF. The J gene is TRBJ1-1, the V gene TRBV9; D gene ambiguous. Germline loops: CDR1 SGDLS, CDR2 YYNGEE. Trimming took off 0 bases at V and 0 bases at J, with 9 bases between the two ends. The CDR3 runs to 15 residues.

The rearrangement uses TRBV4-1 and TRBJ1-4; D call uncertain. The CDR3 covers 15 residues. Germline assignment: CDR1 MGHRA and CDR2 YSYEKL. The ends were cut back, 0 bases at V and 7 bases at J, with 12 bases in the middle. The chain's CDR3 is CASSQDMRQVEKLFF. CDR3 in DNA: TGCGCCAGCAGCCAAGATATGAGGCAGGTTGAAAAACTGTTTTTT.

The chain links TRBV3-1 (or the pseudogene TRBV3-2) to TRBJ1-2; TRBD1 is a possible D gene (5 bases). The CDR3 has 13 residues. V was pared by 1 base and J by 4 bases, with 7 bases between. CDR1 is LGHDT and CDR2 is YNNKEL in the germline V gene (reference sequence). CDR3 sequence (DNA): TGTGCCAGCAGCCAAGGGGGGGTCTATGGCTACACCTTC. It specifies CASSQGGVYGYTF.